The sequence of this T cell receptor (beta chain) was determined in a study of blood T cell repertoires in COVID-19. Study-level background: Sample material is recorded as cDNA or gDNA derived from T cells, B-cell-depleted T cells, or PBMCs.

The data were produced by immunoSEQ multiplex PCR, yet TCRdb's version contains in-frame clones alone and is incomplete. The data contain under 200,000 clones, roughly 80% of them seen just once; the ten biggest clones take up approximately 15%. The V end lost 5 bases, the J end lost 2 bases, and 14 bases lay between the germline ends. Per the germline V gene, CDR1 is LNHDA and CDR2 is SQIVND (reference sequence). The CDR3 covers 15 residues. The clonotype originates from a man in his sixties with active or convalescent COVID-19. The V and J genes are TRBV19 and TRBJ2-3, with TRBD1 as a possible D gene (6 bases). Material: peripheral blood. CDR3 in amino acids: CASSRRQGFTDTQYF. DNA of the CDR3: TGTGCCAGTAGTCGTCGGCAGGGGTTCACAGATACGCAGTATTTT.